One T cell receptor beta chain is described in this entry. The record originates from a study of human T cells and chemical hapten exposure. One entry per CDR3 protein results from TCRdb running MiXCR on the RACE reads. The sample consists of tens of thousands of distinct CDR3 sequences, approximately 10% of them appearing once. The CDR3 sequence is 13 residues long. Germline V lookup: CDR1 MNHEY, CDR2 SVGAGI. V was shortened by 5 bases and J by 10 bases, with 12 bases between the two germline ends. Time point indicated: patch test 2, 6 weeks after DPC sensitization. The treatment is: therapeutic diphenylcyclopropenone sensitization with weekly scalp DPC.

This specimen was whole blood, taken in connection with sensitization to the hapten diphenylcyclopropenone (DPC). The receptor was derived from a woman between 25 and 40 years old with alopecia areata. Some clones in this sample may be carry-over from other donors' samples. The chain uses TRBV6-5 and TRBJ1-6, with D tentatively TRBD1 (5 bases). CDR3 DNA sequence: TGTGCCAGCAGTCGGGGGTTTGGATCACCCCTCCACTTT. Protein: CASSRGFGSPLHF.